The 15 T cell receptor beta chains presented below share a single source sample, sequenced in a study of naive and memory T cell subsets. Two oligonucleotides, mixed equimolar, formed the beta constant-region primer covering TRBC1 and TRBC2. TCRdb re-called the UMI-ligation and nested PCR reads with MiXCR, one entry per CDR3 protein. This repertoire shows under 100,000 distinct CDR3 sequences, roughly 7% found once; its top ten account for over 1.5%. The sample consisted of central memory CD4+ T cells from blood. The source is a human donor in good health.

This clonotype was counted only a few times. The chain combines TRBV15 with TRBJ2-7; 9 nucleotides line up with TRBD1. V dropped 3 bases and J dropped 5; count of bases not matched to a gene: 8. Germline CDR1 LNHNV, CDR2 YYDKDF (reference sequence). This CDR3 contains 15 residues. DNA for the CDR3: TGTGCCACCAGCAGCCGACAGGGGGGATTTCACGAGCAGTACTTC. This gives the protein CATSSRQGGFHEQYF.

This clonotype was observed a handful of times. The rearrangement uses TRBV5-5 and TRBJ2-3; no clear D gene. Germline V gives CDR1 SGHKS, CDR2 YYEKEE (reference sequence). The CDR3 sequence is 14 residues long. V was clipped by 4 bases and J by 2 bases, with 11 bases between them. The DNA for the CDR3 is TGTGCCAGCAGCGCGACCCTCTACACAGATACGCAGTATTTT. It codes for CASSATLYTDTQYF.

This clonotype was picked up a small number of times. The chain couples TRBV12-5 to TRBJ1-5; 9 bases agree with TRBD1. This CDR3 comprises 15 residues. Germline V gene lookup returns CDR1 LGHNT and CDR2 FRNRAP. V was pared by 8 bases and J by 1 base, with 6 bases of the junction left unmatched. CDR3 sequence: CASYLTGGSNQPQHF. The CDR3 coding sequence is TGTGCTAGTTACCTTACAGGGGGCAGCAATCAGCCCCAGCATTTT.

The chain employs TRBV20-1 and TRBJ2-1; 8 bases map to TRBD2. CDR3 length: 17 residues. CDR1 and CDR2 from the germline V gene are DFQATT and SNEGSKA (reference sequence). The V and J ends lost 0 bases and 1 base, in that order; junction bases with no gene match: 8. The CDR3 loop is CSARDQGGGSSYNEQFF. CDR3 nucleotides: TGCAGTGCTAGAGATCAGGGCGGGGGGTCATCCTACAATGAGCAGTTCTTC.

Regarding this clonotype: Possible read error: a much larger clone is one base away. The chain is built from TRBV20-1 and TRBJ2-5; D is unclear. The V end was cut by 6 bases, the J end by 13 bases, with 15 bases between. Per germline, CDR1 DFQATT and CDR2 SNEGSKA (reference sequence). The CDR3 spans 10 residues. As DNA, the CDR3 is TGCAGTGCCCCTCAAGGGCAGCGGTACTTC. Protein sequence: CSAPQGQRYF.

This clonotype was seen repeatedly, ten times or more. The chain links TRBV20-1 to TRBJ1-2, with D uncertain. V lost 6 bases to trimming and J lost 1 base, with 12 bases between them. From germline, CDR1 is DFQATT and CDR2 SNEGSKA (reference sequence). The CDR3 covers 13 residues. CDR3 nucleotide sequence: TGCAGTGCGAAAGGACGGAATAACTATGGCTACACCTTC. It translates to CSAKGRNNYGYTF.

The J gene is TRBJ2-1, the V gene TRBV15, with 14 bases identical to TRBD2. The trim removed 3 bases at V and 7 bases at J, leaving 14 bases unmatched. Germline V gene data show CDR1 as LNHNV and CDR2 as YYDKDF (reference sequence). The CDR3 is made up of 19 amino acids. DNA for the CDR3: TGTGCCACCAGCAGCCCGGGGACTAGCGGGGGCCGCACCCAGAATGAGCAGTTCTTC. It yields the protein CATSSPGTSGGRTQNEQFF.

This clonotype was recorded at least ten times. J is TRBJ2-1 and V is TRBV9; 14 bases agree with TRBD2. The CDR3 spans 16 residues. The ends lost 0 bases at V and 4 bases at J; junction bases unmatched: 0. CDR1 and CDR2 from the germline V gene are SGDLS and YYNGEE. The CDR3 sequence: CASSVGLAGGYNEQFF. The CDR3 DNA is TGTGCCAGCAGCGTAGGACTAGCGGGGGGGTACAATGAGCAGTTCTTC.

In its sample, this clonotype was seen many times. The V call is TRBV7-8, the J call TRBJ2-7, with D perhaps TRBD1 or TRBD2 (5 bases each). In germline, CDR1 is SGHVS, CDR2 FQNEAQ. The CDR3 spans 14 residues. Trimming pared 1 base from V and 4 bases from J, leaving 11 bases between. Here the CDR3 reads CASSLGGPSYEQYF. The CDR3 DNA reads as TGTGCCAGCAGCTTAGGGGGACCCTCTTACGAGCAGTACTTC.

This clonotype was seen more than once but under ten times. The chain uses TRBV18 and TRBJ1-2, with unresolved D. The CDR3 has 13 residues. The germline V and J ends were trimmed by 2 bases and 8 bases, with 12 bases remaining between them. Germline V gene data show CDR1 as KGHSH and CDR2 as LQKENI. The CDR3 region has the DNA TGTGCCAGCTCACCAAACGAGGACCTGGGCTACACCTTC. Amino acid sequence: CASSPNEDLGYTF.

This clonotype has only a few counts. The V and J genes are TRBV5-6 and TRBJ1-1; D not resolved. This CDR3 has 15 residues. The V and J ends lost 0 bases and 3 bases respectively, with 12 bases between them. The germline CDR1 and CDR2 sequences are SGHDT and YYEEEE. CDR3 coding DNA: TGTGCCAGCAGCTTGGGACCGCAAGCCGACACTGAAGCTTTCTTT. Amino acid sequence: CASSLGPQADTEAFF.

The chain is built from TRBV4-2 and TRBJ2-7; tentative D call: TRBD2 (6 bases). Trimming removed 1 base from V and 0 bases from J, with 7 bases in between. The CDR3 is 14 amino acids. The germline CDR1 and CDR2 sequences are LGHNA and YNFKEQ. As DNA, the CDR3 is TGTGCCAGCAGCCAAGTGGGAGGCTCCTACGAGCAGTACTTC. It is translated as CASSQVGGSYEQYF.

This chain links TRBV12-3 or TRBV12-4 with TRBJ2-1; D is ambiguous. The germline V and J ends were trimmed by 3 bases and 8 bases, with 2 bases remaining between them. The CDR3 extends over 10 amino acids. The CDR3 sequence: CASSLDEQFF. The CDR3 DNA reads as TGTGCCAGCAGTTTGGATGAGCAGTTCTTC.

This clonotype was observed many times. In DNA form, the CDR3 reads TGTGCCAGCAGCTTATACGTCCAGGGGGCAAAGGAGACCCAGTACTTC. Protein sequence: CASSLYVQGAKETQYF. The chain combines TRBV7-7 with TRBJ2-5; 8 bases align to TRBD1. CDR1 and CDR2 (germline): SSHAT, FNYEAQ (reference sequence). This CDR3 spans 16 amino acids. The trim removed 2 bases at V and 5 bases at J, leaving 10 bases unmatched. Variable domain in full (rest from reference TRBV7-7 and TRBJ2-5): GAGVSQSPRYKVTKRGQDVTLRCDPISSHATLYWYQQALGQGPEFLTYFNYEAQPDKSGLPSDRFSAERPEGSISTLTIQRTEQRDSAMYRCASSLYVQGAKETQYFGPGTRLLVL.

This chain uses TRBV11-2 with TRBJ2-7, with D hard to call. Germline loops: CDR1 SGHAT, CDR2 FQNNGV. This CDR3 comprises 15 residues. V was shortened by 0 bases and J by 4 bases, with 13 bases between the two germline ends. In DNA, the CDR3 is TGTGCCAGCAGCTTAGAAGCACTACCTAATTACGAGCAGTACTTC. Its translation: CASSLEALPNYEQYF.